The rows below give T cell receptor beta chains drawn from one sample of a study of CD8 T cells in Susac syndrome. TCRdb processed the immunoSEQ multiplex PCR reads anew with MiXCR; each CDR3 protein has one entry. There are roughly 160,000 distinct CDR3 sequences in the sample; about 93% occur only once, and under 0.15% lies in the top ten. The specimen was CD4+ T cells from PBMCs. These receptors originate from a human donor in good health. Each CDR3 is given with its conserved first and last residue. Each record gives: clone size, V gene, J gene, D gene, CDR3 protein, CDR3 DNA. D genes are given only for firm matches. Size tells how often a clone was seen (once, few, many) or the class of an expanded clone, and some rows leave it out.

clone size: .
V gene: TRBV5-8
J gene: TRBJ2-1
D gene: TRBD2
CDR3 protein: CASSLGGSVLNEQFF
CDR3 DNA: TGTGCCAGCAGCCTGGGGGGGTCCGTACTCAATGAGCAGTTCTTC

clone size: .
V gene: TRBV5-1
J gene: TRBJ2-3
D gene: TRBD1
CDR3 protein: CASSPGQGVPTDTQYF
CDR3 DNA: TGCGCCAGCAGCCCTGGACAGGGAGTCCCCACAGATACGCAGTATTTT

clone size: .
V gene: TRBV29-1
J gene: TRBJ2-3
D gene: .
CDR3 protein: CSVDPGAFTSTDTQYF
CDR3 DNA: TGCAGCGTCGACCCGGGGGCGTTCACTAGCACAGATACGCAGTATTTT

clone size: .
V gene: TRBV29-1
J gene: TRBJ1-2
D gene: TRBD1
CDR3 protein: CSVPEGQGSAGYTF
CDR3 DNA: TGCAGCGTACCAGAGGGACAGGGGTCGGCTGGCTACACCTTC

clone size: .
V gene: TRBV18
J gene: TRBJ1-1
D gene: .
CDR3 protein: CASSTDIGTEAFF
CDR3 DNA: TGTGCCAGCTCTACGGACATCGGCACTGAAGCTTTCTTT

clone size: .
V gene: TRBV29-1
J gene: TRBJ1-1
D gene: .
CDR3 protein: CSVEWGRDTEAFF
CDR3 DNA: TGCAGCGTTGAATGGGGCAGGGACACTGAAGCTTTCTTT

clone size: .
V gene: TRBV29-1
J gene: TRBJ1-5
D gene: .
CDR3 protein: CSVNRDNQPQHF
CDR3 DNA: TGCAGCGTAAACAGAGACAATCAGCCCCAGCATTTT

clone size: once
V gene: TRBV6-5
J gene: TRBJ1-2
D gene: .
CDR3 protein: CASSPDRGYGYTF
CDR3 DNA: TGTGCCAGCAGCCCGGACAGAGGCTATGGCTACACCTTC

clone size: .
V gene: TRBV9
J gene: TRBJ2-6
D gene: .
CDR3 protein: CASSLGTAISGANVLTF
CDR3 DNA: TGTGCCAGCAGCTTAGGGACGGCGATCTCTGGGGCCAACGTCCTGACTTTC

clone size: .
V gene: TRBV12-3/TRBV12-4
J gene: TRBJ1-1
D gene: .
CDR3 protein: CASSSQVSTEAFF
CDR3 DNA: TGTGCCAGCAGTTCCCAGGTTAGCACTGAAGCTTTCTTT

clone size: .
V gene: TRBV20-1
J gene: TRBJ2-7
D gene: .
CDR3 protein: CSAHRDGKGDEQYF
CDR3 DNA: TGCAGTGCTCACCGGGACGGGAAAGGCGACGAGCAGTACTTC

clone size: .
V gene: TRBV20-1
J gene: TRBJ2-5
D gene: .
CDR3 protein: CSARTRGGRQETQYF
CDR3 DNA: TGCAGTGCCCGCACTCGCGGGGGCCGCCAAGAGACCCAGTACTTC

clone size: .
V gene: TRBV12-3/TRBV12-4
J gene: TRBJ1-5
D gene: .
CDR3 protein: CASSFSGSRGRGGQPQHF
CDR3 DNA: TGTGCCAGCAGTTTCTCTGGTTCGAGGGGGAGAGGGGGTCAGCCCCAGCATTTT

clone size: .
V gene: TRBV11-2
J gene: TRBJ1-4
D gene: .
CDR3 protein: CASSFASNLLFF
CDR3 DNA: TGTGCCAGCAGCTTTGCGAGTAACTTACTGTTTTTT

clone size: .
V gene: TRBV7-2
J gene: TRBJ2-1
D gene: .
CDR3 protein: CASSQGPKQFF
CDR3 DNA: TGTGCCAGCAGCCAGGGGCCCAAGCAGTTCTTC

clone size: .
V gene: TRBV4-3
J gene: TRBJ1-6
D gene: TRBD1
CDR3 protein: CASSRTGAYNSPLHF
CDR3 DNA: TGCGCCAGCAGTAGGACAGGGGCCTATAATTCACCCCTCCACTTT

clone size: .
V gene: TRBV3-1
J gene: TRBJ1-2
D gene: .
CDR3 protein: CASGTGNGYTF
CDR3 DNA: TGTGCCAGCGGAACAGGGAATGGCTACACCTTC

clone size: .
V gene: TRBV10-3
J gene: TRBJ2-7
D gene: TRBD1
CDR3 protein: CAIRGQKDSYEQYF
CDR3 DNA: TGTGCCATCAGGGGACAGAAGGACAGCTACGAGCAGTACTTC

clone size: .
V gene: TRBV5-1
J gene: TRBJ2-7
D gene: TRBD1
CDR3 protein: CASSSPGQFYEQYF
CDR3 DNA: TGCGCCAGCAGCTCACCGGGACAGTTCTACGAGCAGTACTTC

clone size: .
V gene: TRBV12-3/TRBV12-4
J gene: TRBJ2-1
D gene: .
CDR3 protein: CASSLPAVNEQFF
CDR3 DNA: TGTGCCAGCAGTCTACCGGCAGTCAATGAGCAGTTCTTC

clone size: .
V gene: TRBV20-1
J gene: TRBJ1-2
D gene: .
CDR3 protein: CSAGQSADYGYTF
CDR3 DNA: TGCAGTGCAGGACAGAGTGCGGACTATGGCTACACCTTC

clone size: .
V gene: TRBV29-1
J gene: TRBJ1-5
D gene: .
CDR3 protein: CSVGAGRNQPQHF
CDR3 DNA: TGCAGCGTTGGGGCGGGACGCAATCAGCCCCAGCATTTT

clone size: .
V gene: TRBV5-1
J gene: TRBJ2-5
D gene: TRBD1
CDR3 protein: CASTDRGGRETQYF
CDR3 DNA: TGCGCCAGCACCGACAGGGGTGGCCGAGAGACCCAGTACTTC

clone size: .
V gene: TRBV4-3
J gene: TRBJ2-7
D gene: TRBD2
CDR3 protein: CASSQEFSGGIEQYF
CDR3 DNA: TGCGCCAGCAGCCAAGAATTTAGCGGGGGCATCGAGCAGTACTTC

clone size: .
V gene: TRBV20-1
J gene: TRBJ2-3
D gene: TRBD2
CDR3 protein: CSASPGLAGGTDTQYF
CDR3 DNA: TGCAGTGCTAGTCCAGGACTAGCGGGGGGCACAGATACGCAGTATTTT

clone size: .
V gene: TRBV6-5
J gene: TRBJ2-1
D gene: .
CDR3 protein: CASSEGWPGPQFF
CDR3 DNA: TGTGCCAGCAGTGAAGGGTGGCCGGGACCCCAGTTCTTC

clone size: .
V gene: TRBV15
J gene: TRBJ1-6
D gene: .
CDR3 protein: CATSRGVGEGQSPLHF
CDR3 DNA: TGTGCCACCAGCAGAGGTGTAGGGGAAGGACAATCACCCCTCCACTTT

clone size: .
V gene: TRBV3-1
J gene: TRBJ1-2
D gene: TRBD1
CDR3 protein: CASSHNDRGHGYTF
CDR3 DNA: TGTGCCAGCAGCCATAACGACAGGGGGCATGGCTACACCTTC

clone size: .
V gene: TRBV7-9
J gene: TRBJ2-1
D gene: .
CDR3 protein: CASIEVDEQFF
CDR3 DNA: TGTGCCAGCATCGAAGTCGATGAGCAGTTCTTC

clone size: .
V gene: TRBV20-1
J gene: TRBJ1-5
D gene: TRBD1
CDR3 protein: CSAWTGGRQPQHF
CDR3 DNA: TGCAGTGCTTGGACAGGGGGACGACAGCCCCAGCATTTT

clone size: .
V gene: TRBV20-1
J gene: TRBJ2-1
D gene: .
CDR3 protein: CSASKGYNEQFF
CDR3 DNA: TGCAGTGCTTCAAAGGGCTACAATGAGCAGTTCTTC

clone size: .
V gene: TRBV18
J gene: TRBJ1-1
D gene: .
CDR3 protein: CASSLLTGPRDTEAFF
CDR3 DNA: TGTGCCAGCTCGCTCTTAACAGGCCCGAGGGACACTGAAGCTTTCTTT

clone size: few
V gene: TRBV6-1
J gene: TRBJ2-5
D gene: TRBD2
CDR3 protein: CASSGGGLTGTQYF
CDR3 DNA: TGTGCCAGCAGCGGGGGGGGGCTCACGGGGACCCAGTACTTC

clone size: .
V gene: TRBV6-2/TRBV6-3
J gene: TRBJ2-1
D gene: .
CDR3 protein: CASSDTGYGPNEQFF
CDR3 DNA: TGTGCCAGCAGTGACACGGGGTACGGCCCCAATGAGCAGTTCTTC

clone size: once
V gene: TRBV27
J gene: TRBJ1-6
D gene: .
CDR3 protein: CASSPDQRVESPLHF
CDR3 DNA: TGTGCCAGCAGTCCAGATCAGAGGGTAGAATCACCCCTCCACTTT

clone size: .
V gene: TRBV20-1
J gene: TRBJ2-1
D gene: TRBD2
CDR3 protein: CSARVLAGSYNEQFF
CDR3 DNA: TGCAGTGCTAGGGTCCTAGCGGGGTCCTACAATGAGCAGTTCTTC

clone size: .
V gene: TRBV24-1
J gene: TRBJ2-5
D gene: .
CDR3 protein: CANTGAQETQYF
CDR3 DNA: TGTGCTAATACAGGCGCCCAAGAGACCCAGTACTTC

clone size: .
V gene: TRBV11-3
J gene: TRBJ2-2
D gene: .
CDR3 protein: CASSLDRMNTGELFF
CDR3 DNA: TGTGCCAGCAGCTTAGACAGGATGAACACCGGGGAGCTGTTTTTT

clone size: few
V gene: TRBV6-2/TRBV6-3
J gene: TRBJ1-5
D gene: .
CDR3 protein: CATSPRGQPQHF
CDR3 DNA: TGTGCCACCTCGCCCCGTGGCCAGCCCCAGCATTTT

clone size: .
V gene: TRBV7-8
J gene: TRBJ1-5
D gene: TRBD1
CDR3 protein: CASSLARTGGNQPQHF
CDR3 DNA: TGTGCCAGCAGCTTAGCCAGGACAGGGGGCAATCAGCCCCAGCATTTT

clone size: once
V gene: TRBV5-1
J gene: TRBJ2-7
D gene: TRBD1
CDR3 protein: CASSRGTGTYEQYF
CDR3 DNA: TGCGCCAGCAGCCGGGGGACAGGGACCTACGAGCAGTACTTC

clone size: once
V gene: TRBV7-9
J gene: TRBJ2-3
D gene: .
CDR3 protein: CASSPTSFTDTQYF
CDR3 DNA: TGTGCCAGCAGCCCTACTAGCTTCACAGATACGCAGTATTTT

clone size: once
V gene: TRBV6-5
J gene: TRBJ2-3
D gene: TRBD2
CDR3 protein: CASSYQTSGDFPDTQYF
CDR3 DNA: TGTGCCAGCAGTTACCAAACTAGCGGGGATTTCCCAGATACGCAGTATTTT

clone size: .
V gene: TRBV6-5
J gene: TRBJ2-7
D gene: .
CDR3 protein: CASSYWGSEQYF
CDR3 DNA: TGTGCCAGCAGTTACTGGGGGTCCGAGCAGTACTTC

clone size: .
V gene: TRBV20-1
J gene: TRBJ1-1
D gene: .
CDR3 protein: CSVSDSMNTEAFF
CDR3 DNA: TGCAGTGTCTCAGACAGCATGAACACTGAAGCTTTCTTT

clone size: few
V gene: TRBV18
J gene: TRBJ1-2
D gene: .
CDR3 protein: CASSEQGWDGYTF
CDR3 DNA: TGTGCCAGCTCGGAACAGGGTTGGGATGGCTACACCTTC

clone size: once
V gene: TRBV4-2
J gene: TRBJ2-3
D gene: .
CDR3 protein: CASSQEVSTDTQYF
CDR3 DNA: TGTGCCAGCAGCCAAGAAGTCTCCACAGATACGCAGTATTTT

clone size: .
V gene: TRBV20-1
J gene: TRBJ1-3
D gene: .
CDR3 protein: CSASPQAGRTVHF
CDR3 DNA: TGCAGTGCTAGTCCCCAAGCAGGACGGACCGTCCATTTT

clone size: .
V gene: TRBV6-5
J gene: TRBJ1-2
D gene: TRBD1
CDR3 protein: CATRDRPNYGYTF
CDR3 DNA: TGTGCCACCAGGGACAGACCTAACTATGGCTACACCTTC

clone size: .
V gene: TRBV24-1
J gene: TRBJ2-3
D gene: .
CDR3 protein: CATSDGQIGTDTQYF
CDR3 DNA: TGTGCCACCAGTGACGGACAGATAGGCACAGATACGCAGTATTTT

clone size: once
V gene: TRBV4-3
J gene: TRBJ2-5
D gene: TRBD2
CDR3 protein: CASSQGGEKTQYF
CDR3 DNA: TGCGCCAGCAGCCAGGGGGGGGAAAAGACCCAGTACTTC

clone size: .
V gene: TRBV9
J gene: TRBJ2-2
D gene: TRBD2
CDR3 protein: CASSVDGTIFEELFF
CDR3 DNA: TGTGCCAGCAGCGTAGATGGGACTATATTCGAGGAGCTGTTTTTT

clone size: .
V gene: TRBV6-5
J gene: TRBJ2-7
D gene: TRBD2
CDR3 protein: CASSYSTGLAEYEQYF
CDR3 DNA: TGTGCCAGCAGTTACTCGACAGGACTAGCGGAGTACGAGCAGTACTTC

clone size: .
V gene: TRBV28
J gene: TRBJ2-1
D gene: .
CDR3 protein: CASSFHRDGPYNEQFF
CDR3 DNA: TGTGCCAGCAGTTTTCACCGGGACGGACCCTACAATGAGCAGTTCTTC

clone size: .
V gene: TRBV24-1
J gene: TRBJ2-2
D gene: .
CDR3 protein: CATSDPQGPAGTGELFF
CDR3 DNA: TGTGCCACCAGTGACCCACAGGGCCCCGCCGGCACCGGGGAGCTGTTTTTT

clone size: .
V gene: TRBV7-3
J gene: TRBJ2-3
D gene: TRBD1
CDR3 protein: CASSSKGQRTDTQYF
CDR3 DNA: TGTGCCAGCAGCTCAAAGGGACAGCGCACAGATACGCAGTATTTT

clone size: .
V gene: TRBV20-1
J gene: TRBJ2-5
D gene: TRBD2
CDR3 protein: CSATTGLAGAQETQYF
CDR3 DNA: TGCAGTGCTACCACCGGACTAGCGGGGGCCCAAGAGACCCAGTACTTC

clone size: once
V gene: TRBV6-1
J gene: TRBJ2-3
D gene: .
CDR3 protein: CASSEGVTGTDTQYF
CDR3 DNA: TGTGCCAGCAGTGAAGGAGTCACCGGCACAGATACGCAGTATTTT